The clone carrying this TCR beta chain turned up a few times. Antigen: not known. Combining a sample-barcoded 5' primer with a J-beta primer mix, a second PCR ran for roughly 7 to 11 cycles. Via MiXCR, TCRdb re-called the 5' RACE reads, giving one row per CDR3 protein. The sample shows 800,000 to 1,300,000 distinct CDR3 sequences, around 27% of them seen only once. Peripheral blood, about 10 milliliters per donor, was collected. The CDR3 is 15 residues long. V shed 3 bases, J shed 7 bases, and the junction held 8 bases outside the gene matches. Germline CDR1 is LNHDA and CDR2 is SQIVND (reference sequence). The entry originates in a study of blood T cells in healthy people across ages. Regarding the study as a whole: As naive T cell percentage varied, TCR beta diversity correlated strongly with it.

These records were also assigned to another study, of T cells of mothers and their children. Per that paper: Slightly higher, non-significant overlap characterized related mother-child pairs relative to unrelated pairs.

The chain employs TRBV19 and TRBJ1-5; 8 bases match TRBD1. This clonotype originated in a girl aged 2-9 years in good health. The specimen sequenced was blood. CDR3 nucleotide sequence: TGTGCCAGTAGTATGGACAGGGAAGGAAGCCAGCCCCAGCATTTT. It is translated as CASSMDREGSQPQHF.